This entry lists 28 T cell receptor beta chains sequenced from one sample in a study of CD8+CD57+ T cells in acquired aplastic anemia. It was genomic DNA that served as the template for profiling TCR beta VDJ and CDR3. TCRdb fed the reads into MiXCR, producing one record per CDR3 protein. The sample consists of hundreds of thousands of distinct CDR3 sequences, roughly 64% of them appearing once. The sequenced sample consisted of sorted CD4+, CD8+, or CD8+CD57+ T cells (not recorded which) from PBMCs. Receptor source: a human donor in good health, serving as a control.

The rearrangement links TRBV4-3 to TRBJ2-7; 8 bases are a match to TRBD1. This CDR3 spans 15 amino acids. Germline V gene lookup returns CDR1 LGHNA and CDR2 YSLEER. Trimming removed 5 bases from V and 6 bases from J; junction bases left unmatched: 12. In DNA, the CDR3 is TGCGCCAGCAGCAGCCACACAGGGGGTATCGCCGAGCAGTACTTC. Protein product: CASSSHTGGIAEQYF.

This clonotype was counted many times. This sequence joins TRBV19 and TRBJ2-4; D is perhaps TRBD2 (5 bases). Trimming took 5 bases from V and 4 from J, leaving 15 bases between them. CDR1 LNHDA and CDR2 SQIVND come from the germline V gene (reference sequence). CDR3 length: 15 amino acids. CDR3 coding DNA: TGTGCCAGTAGTGATTTCGCCCGAGGGAAAAACATTCAGTACTTC. Its protein product is CASSDFARGKNIQYF.

This clonotype turned up a few times. The CDR3: CATSDGQGLIQPQHF. The CDR3 DNA reads TGTGCCACCAGTGATGGACAGGGGTTAATCCAGCCCCAGCATTTT. V is TRBV24-1 and J is TRBJ1-5; 9 nucleotides match TRBD1. The V and J ends lost 3 bases and 7 bases, in that order; junction bases with no gene match: 6. The germline CDR1 and CDR2 sequences are KGHDR and SFDVKD. This CDR3 spans 15 amino acids.

The chain recombines TRBV5-1 with TRBJ1-3; maybe TRBD1 (6 bases). From germline, CDR1 is SGHRS and CDR2 YFSETQ. Trimming took off 7 bases at V and 0 bases at J, with 20 bases between the two ends. This CDR3 is built from 17 residues. This CDR3 reads CASYLGGPDDSGNTIYF. The CDR3 nucleotides are TGCGCCAGCTACCTGGGGGGGCCCGATGACTCTGGAAACACCATATATTTT.

Comments on this clonotype: One end of the junction varies from germline; a read error may be responsible. J is TRBJ2-7 and V is TRBV9; 8 nucleotides line up with TRBD2. CDR1 is SGDLS, CDR2 YYNGEE, per germline. The CDR3 loop spans 13 amino acids. The CDR3 sequence: CASSVSGLDYEQF. As DNA, the CDR3 is TGTGCCAGCAGCGTATCGGGACTAGACTACGAGCAGTTC.

With regard to this clonotype: Given the absence of the conserved phenylalanine or tryptophan at the CDR3 end, a read error is likely. No DNA is shown, since the ends of the CDR3 on it are uncertain; the CDR3 is the one TCRdb lists. The chain joins TRBV7-2 to TRBJ2-3. In germline, CDR1 is SGHTA, CDR2 FQGNSA. Both ends counted, the CDR3 spans 16 residues. CDR3 amino acids: CASSFRLAGGTDTQCS.

This clonotype was detected only once. In DNA form, the CDR3 reads TGTGCCAGCAGGAGGGAACAGGGCGAGGGCACTGAAGCTTTCTTT. Its translation: CASRREQGEGTEAFF. The chain uses TRBV6-2 or TRBV6-3 and TRBJ1-1; D is possibly TRBD1 (6 bases). CDR1 is MNHEY and CDR2 is SVGEGT in the germline V gene. The germline V and J ends were trimmed by 6 bases and 4 bases, with 18 bases remaining between them. The CDR3 has 15 residues.

This chain uses TRBV9 with TRBJ1-2, with D possibly being TRBD1 (6 bases). The V gene lost 0 bases and the J gene lost 5 bases, with 14 bases spanning the gap. Germline V gives CDR1 SGDLS, CDR2 YYNGEE. The CDR3 runs 15 residues. The CDR3 sequence is CASSVEGGAGYGYTF. Here the CDR3 DNA reads TGTGCCAGCAGCGTAGAGGGGGGCGCGGGTTATGGCTACACCTTC.

The chain carries TRBV6-2 or TRBV6-3 and TRBJ2-5; 8 bases map to TRBD1. The CDR3 covers 18 residues. Trimming took 2 bases from V and 3 from J; bases not matched to a gene: 14. CDR1 is MNHEY and CDR2 is SVGEGT in the germline V gene. The CDR3 coding sequence is TGTGCCAGCAGTTACGTGGGACAGGCGGCGGGGTTGGAAGAGACCCAGTACTTC. Translating it yields CASSYVGQAAGLEETQYF.

In this sample, this clonotype turned up many times. V gene TRBV2 combines with J gene TRBJ2-7; 9 nucleotides line up with TRBD2. Germline V CDR1 and CDR2: SNHLY, FYNNEI. CDR3 length: 13 amino acids. V lost 10 bases and J lost 2; bases outside the gene matches: 6. This CDR3 is CATRLADPYEQYF. The CDR3 nucleotides read TGTGCCACCAGACTAGCGGACCCCTACGAGCAGTACTTC.

This clonotype showed up many times. The V gene is TRBV20-1, the J gene TRBJ2-3, with TRBD2 matching over 7 bases. V lost 1 base and J lost 2; bases outside the gene matches: 9. This CDR3 region has 16 residues. Germline loops: CDR1 DFQATT, CDR2 SNEGSKA (reference sequence). CDR3 DNA sequence: TGCAGTGCTAGAGTGGGGGACTATCGGAACACAGATACGCAGTATTTT. Translating gives CSARVGDYRNTDTQYF.

This clonotype was seen a handful of times. The chain combines TRBV7-9 with TRBJ1-2; 7 bases fit TRBD1. The J segment lost 9 bases and the V segment lost 0 bases, leaving 4 bases of the junction unmatched. Germline V lookup: CDR1 SEHNR, CDR2 FQNEAQ (reference sequence). The length of the CDR3 is 13 residues. CDR3 protein: CASSLAQGDRYTF. The CDR3 DNA sequence: TGTGCCAGCAGCTTAGCGCAGGGGGATCGCTACACCTTC.

This clonotype was observed once. Mismatch with germline at one junction end may stem from a read error. The rearrangement links TRBV7-9 to TRBJ1-1, with 7 nucleotides matching TRBD1. The germline gives CDR1 SEHNR, CDR2 FQNEAQ (reference sequence). The CDR3 has 14 amino acids. The chain's CDR3 is CASRPSQGSTQAFF. CDR3 sequence (DNA): TGTGCCAGCAGACCGTCACAGGGGAGCACTCAAGCTTTCTTT.

The DNA of the CDR3 is TGTGCCAGCAGCTTAGGTACTAGCAGGGCAGTGGGTACGCAGTATTTT. It yields the protein CASSLGTSRAVGTQYF. This chain connects TRBV7-8 to TRBJ2-3, with D possibly TRBD2 on 6 matching bases. The CDR3 runs 16 residues. Germline V lookup: CDR1 SGHVS, CDR2 FQNEAQ. Trimming stripped 1 base from V and 8 bases from J, with 19 bases between.

This clonotype has ten or more counts. As DNA, the CDR3 is TGTGCCAGCAGCTTATTAGGGAGAGGGACTAATGAAAAACTGTTTTTT. Encoded protein: CASSLLGRGTNEKLFF. This chain links TRBV7-8 with TRBJ1-4, with D unresolved. The germline V gene has CDR1 SGHVS and CDR2 FQNEAQ. V was trimmed by 2 bases and J by 2 bases, leaving 12 bases between them. This CDR3 contains 16 residues.

Regarding this clonotype: A read error is likely, as this CDR3 ends without the conserved phenylalanine or tryptophan. V is TRBV15 and J is TRBJ2-7, with 9 bases lining up with TRBD1. Trimming at V came to 4 bases and at J to 1 base, leaving 5 bases not matched to a gene. This CDR3 has 15 amino acids. CDR1 and CDR2 from the germline V gene are LNHNV and YYDKDF (reference sequence). Written as DNA, the CDR3 is TGTGCCACCAGCAACGGACAGGGGAAATCCTACGAGCAGTACATC. It is translated as CATSNGQGKSYEQYI.

The chain combines TRBV19 with TRBJ1-3, with D perhaps matching TRBD1 (6 bases). V dropped 0 bases and J dropped 0 bases, with 9 bases sitting between them. The CDR3 spans 16 residues. In germline, CDR1 is LNHDA, CDR2 SQIVND (reference sequence). CDR3 amino acids: CASSIDGQISGNTIYF. The CDR3 DNA reads TGTGCCAGTAGTATAGATGGACAGATCTCTGGAAACACCATATATTTT.

This clonotype was seen at least ten times. This chain connects TRBV5-5 to TRBJ1-1; D possibly corresponds to TRBD1 (6 bases). This CDR3 has 16 amino acids. CDR1 SGHKS and CDR2 YYEKEE come from the germline V gene (reference sequence). V dropped 1 base and J dropped 0 bases, with 13 bases sitting between them. The CDR3: CASSLISGALNTEAFF. The DNA of the CDR3 is TGTGCCAGCAGCTTGATTTCAGGGGCTCTGAACACTGAAGCTTTCTTT.

The chain joins TRBV20-1 to TRBJ1-4; possibly TRBD1 for D (5 bases). This CDR3 region has 14 residues. Germline CDR1 DFQATT, CDR2 SNEGSKA (reference sequence). V lost 6 bases, J lost 6 bases, and 17 bases lay in between. The CDR3 coding sequence is TGCAGTGCGGTTGGGCAGTGGGGCTATGAAAAACTGTTTTTT. It yields the protein CSAVGQWGYEKLFF.

Worth noting for this clonotype: One end of the junction is discordant with germline, which a read error may explain. The V and J genes are TRBV9 and TRBJ1-2; 7 bases line up with TRBD1. The CDR3 is 14 amino acids. Germline V CDR1 and CDR2: SGDLS, YYNGEE. This CDR3 reads CASSHRGSLYGCTF. The CDR3 DNA follows: TGTGCCAGCAGTCACAGGGGATCCCTCTATGGCTGCACCTTC.

The sample holds many counts of this clonotype. The gene calls are TRBV7-7 and TRBJ1-4; D unclear. V was cut by 5 bases and J by 5 bases, with 6 bases left in between. The germline V gene has CDR1 SSHAT and CDR2 FNYEAQ (reference sequence). The CDR3 is 12 residues long. The CDR3 bases are TGTGCCAGCAGCCCTACGAATGAAAAACTGTTTTTT. Amino acid sequence: CASSPTNEKLFF.

Note on this clonotype: Because it lacks the conserved phenylalanine or tryptophan at the end, this CDR3 is likely a read error. The limits of the CDR3 on the DNA are not certain, so only TCRdb's listed CDR3 is given. The chain employs TRBV7-3 and TRBJ1-1; the D call in the table, TRBD1, was not verified against the DNA. The CDR3 adds up to 13 amino acids, both ends counted. CDR1 and CDR2 from the germline V gene are SGHTA and FQGTGA. The CDR3 reads CASSQRTGTAAYY.

The V gene is TRBV20-1, the J gene TRBJ1-2; tentatively, D is TRBD1 (5 bases). CDR3 length equals 12 residues. Trimming removed 6 bases from V and 12 bases from J, with 20 bases in between. CDR1 is DFQATT, CDR2 SNEGSKA, per germline (reference sequence). This chain's CDR3 is CSASGGSYEHTF. Written as DNA, the CDR3 is TGCAGTGCGAGCGGGGGGAGCTACGAGCACACCTTC.

This rearrangement joins TRBV9 to TRBJ1-2; no firm D call. Trimming cost V 0 bases and J 5 bases, with 11 bases left between them. Germline CDR1 is SGDLS and CDR2 is YYNGEE. The length of the CDR3 is 14 residues. The CDR3 here is CASSVVSRSYGYTF. CDR3 DNA sequence: TGTGCCAGCAGCGTAGTGTCGCGTAGTTATGGCTACACCTTC.

This clonotype has only one observation. Mismatch with germline at one junction end may stem from a read error. The chain joins TRBV10-3 to TRBJ2-1; no reliable D call. This CDR3 has 15 amino acids. Germline lookup yields CDR1 ENHRY and CDR2 SYGVKD. DNA of the CDR3: TGTGCCAGCAGATCCAGAGCGAACTCCGACAATGAGCAGTTCTTC. This translates into CASRSRANSDNEQFF.

Only one count was recorded for this clonotype. The gene calls are TRBV13 and TRBJ2-3; no definite D call. This CDR3 spans 15 amino acids. Trimming cost V 10 bases and J 4 bases, with 21 bases left between them. The V gene's germline CDR1 is PRHDT and CDR2 FYEKMQ (reference sequence). The CDR3 DNA sequence: TGTGCCACCATGGCCCCCGATACTTTCTCAGATACGCAGTATTTT. Protein product: CATMAPDTFSDTQYF. The full variable domain, completed using reference TRBV13 and TRBJ2-3, is AAGVIQSPRHLIKEKRETATLKCYPIPRHDTVYWYQQGPGQDPQFLISFYEKMQSDKGSIPDRFSAQQFSDYHSELNMSSLELGDSALYFCATMAPDTFSDTQYFGPGTRLTVL.

On this clonotype: Without the conserved terminal phenylalanine or tryptophan, this CDR3 likely stems from a read error. The DNA is left out, because the CDR3 cannot be placed on it with certainty; the CDR3 is given as TCRdb lists it. This chain connects TRBV7-8 to TRBJ1-2. CDR1 SGHVS and CDR2 FQNEAQ come from the germline V gene. Ends included, the CDR3 has 13 residues. Here the CDR3 reads CATSQTQLSGSTV.

The chain has TRBV9 and TRBJ1-1, with D possibly TRBD1 on 6 matching bases. CDR1 and CDR2 (germline): SGDLS, YYNGEE. This CDR3 is 14 amino acids long. Between the trimmed V and J ends, which lost 1 base and 5 bases, there was a span of 12 bases. The CDR3 DNA reads TGTGCCAGCAGCGTAAAGGGGGATGGGACTGAAGCTTTCTTT. It encodes CASSVKGDGTEAFF.